These T cell receptor beta chains were read from a single sample in a study of blood T cell repertoires in COVID-19. The method was immunoSEQ multiplex PCR; TCRdb's version includes in-frame clones alone and lacks a portion of them. The sample contains a few hundred thousand clones, around 83% of which appear only once. Sequenced material: PBMCs or T cells enriched from blood (not recorded which). The receptors stem from a woman aged 50 to 65 who had recovered from COVID-19. CDR3s include the opening cysteine and the closing phenylalanine or tryptophan. The D gene is left open where the match is weak. Rows give clone size only sometimes, using once, few, many, or a class for an expanded clone.

>TRBV7-2|NA|TRBJ1-4|NA
CASSLSRTNEKLFF
TGTGCCAGCAGCTTAAGCCGTACTAATGAAAAACTGTTTTTT
>TRBV5-6|once|TRBJ1-3|NA
CASSLSGNTIYF
TGTGCCAGCAGCTTATCAGGAAACACCATATATTTT
>TRBV18|NA|TRBJ1-1|NA
CASSRQGVMNTEAFF
TGTGCCAGCTCACGCCAAGGGGTCATGAACACTGAAGCTTTCTTT
>TRBV7-8|NA|TRBJ2-2|TRBD2
CASTDYGLAGVNGELFF
TGTGCCAGCACCGATTATGGACTAGCGGGGGTAAACGGGGAGCTGTTTTTT
>TRBV6-6|NA|TRBJ2-5|NA
CASRSTGGGETQYF
TGTGCCAGCAGGTCTACAGGGGGAGGGGAGACCCAGTACTTC
>TRBV6-5|NA|TRBJ1-4|NA
CASGITGYEKLFF
TGTGCCAGCGGTATTACAGGGTATGAAAAACTGTTTTTT
>TRBV6-2/TRBV6-3|NA|TRBJ1-2|NA
CASSYRSGIGYGYTF
TGTGCCAGCAGTTACCGGTCGGGAATAGGCTATGGCTACACCTTC
>TRBV7-9|NA|TRBJ1-4|NA
CASSLIGQSNEKLFF
TGTGCCAGCAGCCTAATAGGACAGTCCAATGAAAAACTGTTTTTT
>TRBV15|few|TRBJ1-1|NA
CATVMEQNTEAFF
TGTGCCACGGTAATGGAGCAGAACACTGAAGCTTTCTTT
>TRBV6-2/TRBV6-3|NA|TRBJ2-7|TRBD1
CASSQGPDRGFGQYF
TGTGCCAGCAGCCAAGGCCCGGACAGGGGTTTCGGGCAGTACTTC
>TRBV5-1|NA|TRBJ2-7|TRBD1
CASSPPGTGGYEQYF
TGCGCCAGCAGCCCACCAGGGACAGGGGGCTACGAGCAGTACTTC
>TRBV30|NA|TRBJ2-5|TRBD2
CAWSMGGIETQYF
TGTGCCTGGAGTATGGGAGGGATAGAGACCCAGTACTTC
>TRBV19|NA|TRBJ2-2|TRBD1
CASKVGQGIGGELFF
TGTGCCAGTAAGGTCGGACAGGGAATTGGCGGGGAGCTGTTTTTT
>TRBV19|NA|TRBJ1-2|TRBD1
CASSRWGQGASSYTF
TGTGCCAGTAGTCGATGGGGACAGGGGGCTTCTAGCTACACCTTC
>TRBV10-2|NA|TRBJ2-7|TRBD2
CASSESRLAGGDEQYF
TGCGCCAGCAGTGAGTCGAGGCTAGCGGGAGGCGACGAGCAGTACTTC
>TRBV2|NA|TRBJ1-4|TRBD1
CASSRDRVEKLFF
TGTGCCAGCAGTCGGGACAGGGTTGAAAAACTGTTTTTT
>TRBV19|NA|TRBJ2-3|TRBD2
CASSIGTSGGAMDTQYF
TGTGCCAGTAGTATAGGGACTAGCGGGGGGGCGATGGATACGCAGTATTTT
>TRBV5-1|NA|TRBJ1-1|NA
CASSLVGVNEAFF
TGCGCCAGCAGCTTGGTCGGGGTAAATGAAGCTTTCTTT
>TRBV12-3/TRBV12-4|NA|TRBJ1-6|NA
CASSLANTPLHF
TGTGCCAGCAGTTTAGCTAATACACCCCTCCACTTT
>TRBV4-3|NA|TRBJ2-2|TRBD1
CASSQASWDRGTGELFF
TGCGCCAGCAGCCAAGCTTCCTGGGACAGGGGCACCGGGGAGCTGTTTTTT
>TRBV5-6|NA|TRBJ1-3|NA
CASSLYRANSGNTIYF
TGTGCCAGCAGCTTGTACAGGGCAAACTCTGGAAACACCATATATTTT
>TRBV2|few|TRBJ2-3|NA
CASNTGLSTDTQYF
TGTGCCAGCAACACGGGACTTAGCACAGATACGCAGTATTTT